The next 17 T cell receptor beta chains were all read from a single sample in a study of control samples from healthy donors and cancer patients. Sequencing used immunoSEQ multiplex PCR; TCRdb keeps in-frame clones, though not all of them. The table shows 400,000 to 500,000 clones, with about nine tenths occurring only once. Material for sequencing was PBMCs. All receptors derive from a man aged 35 to 55 with head and neck cancer.

This clone was observed a single time. The V call is TRBV3-1 (or the pseudogene TRBV3-2), the J call TRBJ2-7; no definite D call. V gave up 5 bases and J gave up 3 bases, with 8 bases separating them. In germline, CDR1 is LGHDT, CDR2 YNNKEL (reference sequence). CDR3 size: 12 residues. In DNA, the CDR3 is TGTGCCAGCAGCGAACTATTCTACGAGCAGTACTTC. Translating it yields CASSELFYEQYF.

The table lists this clone with a few counts. The chain recombines TRBV6-5 with TRBJ1-1, with D possibly TRBD1 on 5 matching bases. Looked up from germline, CDR1 is MNHEY and CDR2 is SVGAGI. V was cut by 1 base and J by 1 base, with 10 bases left in between. CDR3 length: 15 amino acids. CDR3 amino acids: CASSYFPGGNTEAFF. The CDR3 bases are TGTGCCAGCAGTTACTTCCCGGGGGGGAACACTGAAGCTTTCTTT.

The CDR3 loop is CAWTAGLAGEETQYF. The CDR3 DNA is TGTGCCTGGACCGCCGGACTAGCGGGTGAAGAGACCCAGTACTTC. The genes are TRBV30 and TRBJ2-5; 11 bases are shared with TRBD2. The germline V gene has CDR1 GTSNPN and CDR2 SVGIG (reference sequence). The V gene end was trimmed by 4 bases and the J gene end by 3 bases; junction bases not matched to a gene: 7. This CDR3 has 15 residues.

The chain joins TRBV6-5 to TRBJ2-5; unclear D gene. Germline loops: CDR1 MNHEY, CDR2 SVGAGI. Between the trimmed V and J ends, which lost 6 bases and 5 bases, there was a span of 13 bases. The CDR3 totals 13 residues. The CDR3 protein is CASRPGRWETQYF. The DNA of the CDR3 is TGTGCCAGCAGACCTGGACGGTGGGAGACCCAGTACTTC.

V usage is TRBV6-5 and J usage is TRBJ1-1; the D is unclear. Germline V gene lookup returns CDR1 MNHEY and CDR2 SVGAGI. The V end was cut by 8 bases, the J end by 1 base, with 11 bases between. This CDR3 has 13 amino acids. CDR3: CASDAYGNTEAFF. Here the CDR3 DNA reads TGTGCCAGCGACGCCTACGGGAACACTGAAGCTTTCTTT.

V is TRBV14 and J is TRBJ1-2, with a tentative D call TRBD1 (5 bases). The CDR3 length is 14 residues. V was pared by 7 bases and J by 3 bases, with 15 bases between. Germline lookup yields CDR1 SGHDN and CDR2 FVKESK. The CDR3 spells CASMRREIDYGYTF. The CDR3 coding sequence is TGTGCCAGCATGCGCAGGGAAATCGACTATGGCTACACCTTC. The full variable domain, with the rest looked up from reference TRBV14 and TRBJ1-2, is EAGVTQFPSHSVIEKGQTVTLRCDPISGHDNLYWYRRVMGKEIKFLLHFVKESKQDESGMPNNRFLAERTGGTYSTLKVQPAELEDSGVYFCASMRREIDYGYTFGSGTRLTVV.

This clone was found once. The chain has TRBV27 and TRBJ1-5; unclear D gene. V gave up 3 bases and J gave up 7 bases, with 10 bases separating them. This CDR3 is 13 amino acids long. Per germline, CDR1 MNHEY and CDR2 SMNVEV (reference sequence). The CDR3 spells CASSFLAGQPQHF. The CDR3 nucleotides are TGTGCCAGCAGTTTCCTGGCCGGGCAGCCCCAGCATTTT.

The chain joins TRBV7-8 to TRBJ1-2; D uncertain. The CDR3 length is 15 residues. V lost 7 bases and J lost 4, with 19 bases in between. CDR1 and CDR2 (germline): SGHVS, FQNEAQ. CDR3 DNA sequence: TGTGCCAGCACCCTTGGGATGGGAATTGGCTATGGCTACACCTTC. It is translated as CASTLGMGIGYGYTF.

The chain joins TRBV7-2 to TRBJ2-3, with D perhaps TRBD1 or TRBD2 (5 bases each). With 0 bases removed from V and 5 bases from J, the gap between germline ends came to 12 bases. The CDR3 is made up of 15 amino acids. Germline V gene sequence: CDR1 SGHTA, CDR2 FQGNSA. In nucleotides, the CDR3 is TGTGCCAGCAGCTTAGCCGACGGGACCCTAGATACGCAGTATTTT. Translation gives CASSLADGTLDTQYF. Using reference TRBV7-2 and TRBJ2-3 for the parts outside the CDR3, the full variable domain is GAGVSQSPSNKVTEKGKDVELRCDPISGHTALYWYRQSLGQGLEFLIYFQGNSAPDKSGLPSDRFSAERTGGSVSTLTIQRTQQEDSAVYLCASSLADGTLDTQYFGPGTRLTVL.

This clone has a handful of counts. The chain combines TRBV27 with TRBJ2-7, with 8 bases fitting TRBD1. CDR1 is MNHEY and CDR2 is SMNVEV in the germline V gene (reference sequence). The CDR3 loop spans 16 amino acids. With 5 bases clipped from V and 1 base from J, the junction kept 10 bases outside the gene matches. The CDR3, as DNA: TGTGCCAGCAGTGGAATGACAGGGGTGGATTCCTACGAGCAGTACTTC. Protein: CASSGMTGVDSYEQYF.

V is TRBV28 and J is TRBJ2-7, with D perhaps assigned TRBD1 or TRBD2 (5 bases each). The CDR3 runs to 17 residues. Trimming removed 5 bases at V and 0 bases at J, with 20 bases between. Germline V lookup: CDR1 MDHEN, CDR2 SYDVKM. DNA of the CDR3: TGTGCCAGCAGTAGCCCCCCGGGGCGGACCGGCTCCTACGAGCAGTACTTC. Its translation: CASSSPPGRTGSYEQYF.

The rearrangement links TRBV7-8 to TRBJ2-1; the match to TRBD2 covers 8 bases. This CDR3 is 20 amino acids long. V dropped 8 bases and J dropped 2; count of bases not matched to a gene: 23. CDR1 and CDR2 from the germline V gene are SGHVS and FQNEAQ. Here the CDR3 DNA reads TGTGCCAGCGCTAATGGGCCCGTGAGTAGCGGGGTGCTCACCTACAATGAGCAGTTCTTC. Protein: CASANGPVSSGVLTYNEQFF. Using reference TRBV7-8 and TRBJ2-1 for the parts outside the CDR3, the full variable domain is GAGVSQSPRYKVAKRGQDVALRCDPISGHVSLFWYQQALGQGPEFLTYFQNEAQLDKSGLPSDRFFAERPEGSVSTLKIQRTQQEDSAVYLCASANGPVSSGVLTYNEQFFGPGTRLTVL.

The chain is built from TRBV30 and TRBJ1-2, with D uncertain. V was pared by 4 bases and J by 4 bases, with 16 bases between. The germline gives CDR1 GTSNPN, CDR2 SVGIG (reference sequence). This CDR3 region has 14 residues. The CDR3 coding sequence is TGTGCCTGGATGGCCGGGCGGCCGCCCTATGGCTACACCTTC. Translating it yields CAWMAGRPPYGYTF.

The chain couples TRBV30 to TRBJ1-1; D gene ambiguous. The CDR3 sequence is 14 residues long. Trimming took off 1 base at V and 0 bases at J, with 9 bases between the two ends. CDR1 GTSNPN and CDR2 SVGIG come from the germline V gene (reference sequence). CDR3 protein: CAWSGTRMNTEAFF. The CDR3 nucleotides are TGTGCCTGGAGTGGGACTCGCATGAACACTGAAGCTTTCTTT.

The V and J genes are TRBV7-9 and TRBJ1-2; D unresolved. Germline values: CDR1 SEHNR, CDR2 FQNEAQ (reference sequence). The germline V and J ends were trimmed by 1 base and 3 bases, with 6 bases remaining between them. This CDR3 spans 13 amino acids. CDR3 sequence reads: CASSLVSDYGYTF. The CDR3 region has the DNA TGTGCCAGCAGCTTAGTCAGCGACTATGGCTACACCTTC.

The genes are TRBV11-2 and TRBJ2-4; 9 bases fit TRBD2. Trimming took 4 bases from V and 5 from J; bases not matched to a gene: 3. Germline values: CDR1 SGHAT, CDR2 FQNNGV. The CDR3 has 14 residues. The CDR3 spells CASSSTSGQNIQYF. CDR3 DNA sequence: TGTGCCAGCAGCTCGACTAGCGGCCAAAACATTCAGTACTTC.

This clone was seen at least ten times. The rearrangement uses TRBV2 and TRBJ1-2; D might be TRBD1 (6 bases). This CDR3 contains 13 residues. V was cut by 4 bases and J by 1 base, with 7 bases left in between. Germline CDR1 SNHLY, CDR2 FYNNEI. The CDR3 spells CASSVQGNYGYTF. CDR3 nucleotides: TGTGCCAGCAGTGTACAGGGTAACTATGGCTACACCTTC.